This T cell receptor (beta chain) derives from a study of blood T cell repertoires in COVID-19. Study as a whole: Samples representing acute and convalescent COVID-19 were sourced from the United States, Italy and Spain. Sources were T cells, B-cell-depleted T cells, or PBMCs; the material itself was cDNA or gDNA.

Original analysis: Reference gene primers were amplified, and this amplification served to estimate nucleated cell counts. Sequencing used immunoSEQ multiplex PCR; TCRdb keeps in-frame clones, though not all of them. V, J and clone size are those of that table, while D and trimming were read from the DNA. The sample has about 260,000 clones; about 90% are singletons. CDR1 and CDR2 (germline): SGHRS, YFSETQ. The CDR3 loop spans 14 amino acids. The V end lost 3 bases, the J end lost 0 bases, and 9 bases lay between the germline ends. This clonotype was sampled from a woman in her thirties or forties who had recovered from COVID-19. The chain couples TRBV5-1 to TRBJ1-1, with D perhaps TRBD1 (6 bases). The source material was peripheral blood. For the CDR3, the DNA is TGCGCCAGCAGCTCACAGGGTATGAACACTGAAGCTTTCTTT. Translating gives CASSSQGMNTEAFF. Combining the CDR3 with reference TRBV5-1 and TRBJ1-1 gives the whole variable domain KAGVTQTPRYLIKTRGQQVTLSCSPISGHRSVSWYQQTPGQGLQFLFEYFSETQRNKGNFPGRFSGRQFSNSRSEMNVSTLELGDSALYLCASSSQGMNTEAFFGQGTRLTVV.